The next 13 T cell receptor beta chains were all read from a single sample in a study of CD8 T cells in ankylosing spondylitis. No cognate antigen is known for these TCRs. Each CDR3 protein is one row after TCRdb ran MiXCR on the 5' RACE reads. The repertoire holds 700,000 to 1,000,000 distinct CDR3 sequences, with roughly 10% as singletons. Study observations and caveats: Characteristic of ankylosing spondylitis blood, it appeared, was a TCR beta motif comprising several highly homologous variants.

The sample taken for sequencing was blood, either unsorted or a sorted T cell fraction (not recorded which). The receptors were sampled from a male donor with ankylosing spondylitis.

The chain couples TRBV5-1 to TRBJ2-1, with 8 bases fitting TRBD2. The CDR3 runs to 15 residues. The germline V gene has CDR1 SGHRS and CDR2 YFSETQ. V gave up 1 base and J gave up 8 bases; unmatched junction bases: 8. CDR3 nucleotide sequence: TGCGCCAGCAGCTTGCTCGGGGGGGCTTGGGATGAGCAGTTCTTC. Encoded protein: CASSLLGGAWDEQFF.

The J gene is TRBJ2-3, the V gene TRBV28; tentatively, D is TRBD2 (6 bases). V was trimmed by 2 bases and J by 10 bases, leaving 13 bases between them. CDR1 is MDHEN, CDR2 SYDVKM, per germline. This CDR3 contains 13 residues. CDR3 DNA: TGTGCCAGCAGTTTAGTCGGGGGAGTGCCGCAGTATTTT. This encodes CASSLVGGVPQYF. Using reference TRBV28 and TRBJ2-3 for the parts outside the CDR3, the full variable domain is DVKVTQSSRYLVKRTGEKVFLECVQDMDHENMFWYRQDPGLGLRLIYFSYDVKMKEKGDIPEGYSVSREKKERFSLILESASTNQTSMYLCASSLVGGVPQYFGPGTRLTVL.

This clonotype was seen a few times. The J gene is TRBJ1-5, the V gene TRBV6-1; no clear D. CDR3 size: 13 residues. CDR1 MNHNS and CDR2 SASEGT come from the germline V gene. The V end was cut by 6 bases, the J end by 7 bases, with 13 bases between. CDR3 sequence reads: CASSPGWEQPQHF. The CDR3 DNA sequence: TGTGCCAGCAGCCCAGGATGGGAACAGCCCCAGCATTTT.

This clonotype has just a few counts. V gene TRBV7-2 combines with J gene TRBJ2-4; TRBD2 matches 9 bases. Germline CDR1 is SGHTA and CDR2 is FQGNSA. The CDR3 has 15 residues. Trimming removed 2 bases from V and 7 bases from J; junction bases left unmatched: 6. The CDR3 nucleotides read TGTGCCAGCAGCTTACGGCGGGGGGGCCTTAACATTCAGTACTTC. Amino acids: CASSLRRGGLNIQYF.

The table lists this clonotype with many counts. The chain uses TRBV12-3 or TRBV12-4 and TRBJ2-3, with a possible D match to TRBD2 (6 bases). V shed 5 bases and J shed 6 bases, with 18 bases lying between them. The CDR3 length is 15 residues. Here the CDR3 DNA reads TGTGCCAGCAGTAGGGGACTGACGGCAGGTGATACGCAGTATTTT. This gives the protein CASSRGLTAGDTQYF.

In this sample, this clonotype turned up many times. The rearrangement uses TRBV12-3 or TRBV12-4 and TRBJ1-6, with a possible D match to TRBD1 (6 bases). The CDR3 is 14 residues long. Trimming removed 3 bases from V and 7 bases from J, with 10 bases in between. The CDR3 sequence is CASSFGQLNSPLHF. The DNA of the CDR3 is TGTGCCAGCAGTTTCGGACAGCTCAATTCACCCCTCCACTTT.

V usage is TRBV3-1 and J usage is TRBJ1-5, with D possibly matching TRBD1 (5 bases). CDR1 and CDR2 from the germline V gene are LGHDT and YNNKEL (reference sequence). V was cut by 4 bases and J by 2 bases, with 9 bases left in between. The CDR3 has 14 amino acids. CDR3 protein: CASSPWDGNQPQHF. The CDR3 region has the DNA TGTGCCAGCAGCCCTTGGGACGGCAATCAGCCCCAGCATTTT.

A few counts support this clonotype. The CDR3 spells CASSQDAAGGAGELFF. The CDR3 DNA reads TGCGCCAGCAGCCAAGATGCGGCGGGGGGAGCCGGGGAGCTGTTTTTT. J is TRBJ2-2 and V is TRBV4-3; 8 nucleotides agree with TRBD2. With V trimmed by 0 bases and J by 6 bases, 6 bases remained unmatched. Germline V gives CDR1 LGHNA, CDR2 YSLEER. CDR3 length: 16 residues.

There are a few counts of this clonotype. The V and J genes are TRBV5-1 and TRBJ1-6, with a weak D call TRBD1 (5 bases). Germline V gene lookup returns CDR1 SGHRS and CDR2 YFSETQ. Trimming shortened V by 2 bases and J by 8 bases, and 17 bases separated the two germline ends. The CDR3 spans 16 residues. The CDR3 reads CASSFSGQGGDSPLHF. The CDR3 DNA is TGCGCCAGCAGCTTCTCCGGGCAGGGAGGTGATTCACCCCTCCACTTT.

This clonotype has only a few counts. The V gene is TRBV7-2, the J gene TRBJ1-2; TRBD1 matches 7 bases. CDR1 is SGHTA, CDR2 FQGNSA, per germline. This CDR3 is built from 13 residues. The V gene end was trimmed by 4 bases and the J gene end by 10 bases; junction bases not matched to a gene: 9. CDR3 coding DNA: TGTGCCAGCAGCTCCAACAGGGGCCTTGACTACACCTTC. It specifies CASSSNRGLDYTF.

The CDR3 sequence: CASNTGDMETQYF. CDR3 sequence (DNA): TGCGCCAGCAACACCGGGGACATGGAGACCCAGTACTTC. J is TRBJ2-5 and V is TRBV5-1, with D possibly matching TRBD1 (6 bases). This CDR3 contains 13 residues. V lost 6 bases, J lost 5 bases, and 14 bases lay in between. CDR1 SGHRS and CDR2 YFSETQ come from the germline V gene. The full variable domain, completed using reference TRBV5-1 and TRBJ2-5, is KAGVTQTPRYLIKTRGQQVTLSCSPISGHRSVSWYQQTPGQGLQFLFEYFSETQRNKGNFPGRFSGRQFSNSRSEMNVSTLELGDSALYLCASNTGDMETQYFGPGTRLLVL.

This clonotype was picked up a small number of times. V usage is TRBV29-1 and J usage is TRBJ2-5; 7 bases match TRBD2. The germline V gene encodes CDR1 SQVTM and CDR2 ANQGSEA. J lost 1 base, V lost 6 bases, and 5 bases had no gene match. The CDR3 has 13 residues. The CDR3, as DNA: TGCAGCGTGTGGCGGGAGATCCAAGAGACCCAGTACTTC. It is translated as CSVWREIQETQYF.

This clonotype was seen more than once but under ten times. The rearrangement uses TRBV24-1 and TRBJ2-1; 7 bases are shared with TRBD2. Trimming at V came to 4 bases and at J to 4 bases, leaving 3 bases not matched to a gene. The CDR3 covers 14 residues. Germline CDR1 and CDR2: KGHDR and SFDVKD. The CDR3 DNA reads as TGTGCCACCAGTGAGGGGGGGACTTACAATGAGCAGTTCTTC. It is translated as CATSEGGTYNEQFF.